A selection of T cell receptor beta chains follows, all from one sample in a study of blood T cell repertoires in COVID-19. Profiling relied on immunoSEQ multiplex PCR, and the TCRdb table lists in-frame clones only, not all of them. The sample has about 280,000 clones, roughly 85% seen once. The sequenced sample consisted of peripheral blood. The receptors derive from a man between 50 and 59 years old with active or convalescent COVID-19. Both conserved end residues are part of each CDR3. D genes are given only for firm matches. Clone size is not always given. Where it is, it says once, few, many or a class for expanded clones.

j_gene	abundance	v_gene	d_gene	CDR3nt	CDR3aa
TRBJ1-1	NA	TRBV6-5	NA	TGTGCCAGCAGTTTAGTCGTGAACACTGAAGCTTTCTTT	CASSLVVNTEAFF
TRBJ1-2	NA	TRBV10-3	TRBD1	TGTGCCATCAGTGATTTAGGGGGCGCGGATGGCTACACCTTC	CAISDLGGADGYTF
TRBJ2-1	few	TRBV7-9	TRBD2	TGTGCCAGCAGCTTAGGGGGGACTAGGAACAATGAGCAGTTCTTC	CASSLGGTRNNEQFF
TRBJ2-5	NA	TRBV7-9	TRBD1	TGTGCCAGCAGCTTTTCAGGGGGCCAAGAGACCCAGTACTTC	CASSFSGGQETQYF
TRBJ2-2	NA	TRBV28	NA	TGTGCCAGCCTAAGGGGGAAGAACACCGGGGAGCTGTTTTTT	CASLRGKNTGELFF
TRBJ1-1	NA	TRBV24-1	NA	TGTGCCACCAGTGATTTGCTCGGGGGGCATAGGGGGGACACTGAAGCTTTCTTT	CATSDLLGGHRGDTEAFF
TRBJ2-3	few	TRBV5-5	NA	TGTGCCAGTGCGACAGGCTTAGATACGCAGTATTTT	CASATGLDTQYF
TRBJ2-1	NA	TRBV11-2	NA	TGTGCCAGCAGCTTGTACAGCCAATACAATGAGCAGTTCTTC	CASSLYSQYNEQFF
TRBJ2-7	NA	TRBV15	NA	TGTGCCACCGGCCAACAGGGTTACGAGCAGTACTTC	CATGQQGYEQYF
TRBJ2-2	NA	TRBV7-7	TRBD1	TGTGCCAGCAGCTTAGAGGGGACAGGGGTAAACACCGGGGAGCTGTTTTTT	CASSLEGTGVNTGELFF
TRBJ2-3	NA	TRBV28	NA	TGTGCCAGCAAAGGGGCCAGTAGGGGCACAGATACGCAGTATTTT	CASKGASRGTDTQYF
TRBJ1-1	NA	TRBV3-1/TRBV3-2	NA	TGTGCCAGCAGCCAAGTCGCAGGGAACACTGAAGCTTTCTTT	CASSQVAGNTEAFF
TRBJ2-3	NA	TRBV20-1	TRBD2	TGCAGTGCTAGTTTCTCAGGGAGGGTTCGCACAGATACGCAGTATTTT	CSASFSGRVRTDTQYF
TRBJ1-4	NA	TRBV3-1/TRBV3-2	TRBD1	TGTGCCAGCAACCCCGGGACAGGGGGACCTAATGAAAAACTGTTTTTT	CASNPGTGGPNEKLFF
TRBJ2-5	NA	TRBV4-1	NA	TGCGCCAGCAGCCAAGAGGAACCAGCTAGCCAAGAGACCCAGTACTTC	CASSQEEPASQETQYF
TRBJ2-5	once	TRBV5-6	TRBD1	TGTGCCAGCAGCTTGGCCTTAGGCAGGGGGAGCCAAGAGACCCAGTACTTC	CASSLALGRGSQETQYF
TRBJ1-1	NA	TRBV28	NA	TGTGCCACCCAAGATCGGGGTTACACTGAAGCTTTCTTT	CATQDRGYTEAFF
TRBJ1-1	NA	TRBV12-3/TRBV12-4	NA	TGTGCCAGCAGTTTTGGGGGGAGGGGAGCTTTCTTT	CASSFGGRGAFF
TRBJ2-2	once	TRBV6-1	TRBD2	TGTGCCAGCAGTGCTGGGCGGTGGGCGGGAGTGGGGGCGAACACCGGGGAGCTGTTTTTT	CASSAGRWAGVGANTGELFF
TRBJ2-7	NA	TRBV19	TRBD2	TGTGCCAGTAGTACCTTAACTAGCGGGAAGTCGTACGAGCAGTACTTC	CASSTLTSGKSYEQYF
TRBJ2-3	NA	TRBV11-2	TRBD1	TGTGCCAGCAGCTTGGGGGACAGCGAGGCGCAGTATTTT	CASSLGDSEAQYF
TRBJ2-3	NA	TRBV5-4	TRBD2	TGTGCCAGCAGCTCTGGCGGGAGGGCCATTACAGATACGCAGTATTTT	CASSSGGRAITDTQYF
TRBJ1-2	NA	TRBV28	TRBD1	TGTGCCAGCAGTCCGGGGGACAGATTCAACTATGGCTACACCTTC	CASSPGDRFNYGYTF
TRBJ2-7	NA	TRBV28	NA	TGTGCCAGCAGAATTACGGGAGCCTCCTACGAGCAGTACTTC	CASRITGASYEQYF
TRBJ1-4	few	TRBV5-1	NA	TGCGCCAGCAGCTTGGCCGGGCAAAGGGGTGAAAAACTGTTTTTT	CASSLAGQRGEKLFF
TRBJ2-1	NA	TRBV15	TRBD2	TGTGCCACCAGCTCATACCAGGGACTAGTAAATGAGCAGTTCTTC	CATSSYQGLVNEQFF
TRBJ1-1	once	TRBV7-6	NA	TGTGCCAGCAGCTCGGGGTGGAGCACTGAAGCTTTCTTT	CASSSGWSTEAFF
TRBJ2-7	NA	TRBV10-3	NA	TGTGCCATCAAGGGGGACGGACCCTACGAGCAGTACTTC	CAIKGDGPYEQYF
TRBJ2-7	NA	TRBV7-2	TRBD2	TGTGCCAGCAGCCCACGTTGGACTAGCGGGAGGGTCGACGAGCAGTACTTC	CASSPRWTSGRVDEQYF
TRBJ2-3	few	TRBV24-1	TRBD2	TGTGCCACCAGTGATCAGCGGGAGGGCCGTCCAGATACGCAGTATTTT	CATSDQREGRPDTQYF
TRBJ1-4	NA	TRBV5-1	TRBD1	TGCGCCAGCAGCCGTGGGACAGCCAAGTCTCGAGGTGAAAAACTGTTTTTT	CASSRGTAKSRGEKLFF
TRBJ2-1	NA	TRBV10-3	NA	TGTGCCATCAGTGAGGCGGGTTATGAGCAGTTCTTC	CAISEAGYEQFF
TRBJ2-2	NA	TRBV7-9	NA	TGTGCCAGCAGCTTAGCGTTGGGGGGAAACACCGGGGAGCTGTTTTTT	CASSLALGGNTGELFF
TRBJ2-1	once	TRBV2	NA	TGTGCCAGCACCATAGAGGCGGGGCGGACTGAGCAGTTCTTC	CASTIEAGRTEQFF
TRBJ1-3	NA	TRBV6-1	NA	TGTGCCAGCAGTGCCCATACGGGAAACTCTGGAAACACCATATATTTT	CASSAHTGNSGNTIYF
TRBJ2-1	NA	TRBV15	NA	TGTGCCACCAGCAGAGAACTGGGTGGACAAAACGAGCAGTTCTTC	CATSRELGGQNEQFF
TRBJ2-3	NA	TRBV2	TRBD2	TGTGCCAGCAGTGAAGCGCAGCGGGGGTCAGATACGCAGTATTTT	CASSEAQRGSDTQYF
TRBJ1-2	NA	TRBV4-2	NA	TGTGCCAGCAGCCAAGTAGGGGCCCGGGAGGCGGGAGGCTACACCTTC	CASSQVGAREAGGYTF
TRBJ2-1	NA	TRBV7-9	TRBD2	TGTGCCAGCAGCTCCTTTAGCGGGAGAAGGTCCTACAATGAGCAGTTCTTC	CASSSFSGRRSYNEQFF
TRBJ1-4	NA	TRBV4-3	NA	TGCGCCAGCAGCCCAAGAGCGAGTGAAAAACTGTTTTTT	CASSPRASEKLFF
TRBJ2-3	NA	TRBV5-6	NA	TGTGCCAGCAACCGCGGCACAGATACGCAGTATTTT	CASNRGTDTQYF
TRBJ1-5	NA	TRBV19	TRBD1	TGTGCCAGCATGAACAGGGGCTCTAATAGCAATCAGCCCCAGCATTTT	CASMNRGSNSNQPQHF
TRBJ1-2	NA	TRBV4-1	TRBD1	TGCGCCAGCAGCGGGCAGGGGGGAAACTATGGCTACACCTTC	CASSGQGGNYGYTF
TRBJ2-7	once	TRBV18	NA	TGTGCCAGCTCACCGACACCTATTCAGGACGAGCAGTACTTC	CASSPTPIQDEQYF
TRBJ1-2	NA	TRBV27	NA	TGTGCCAGCAGTTTATCAGGCGGTACTAACTATGGCTACACCTTC	CASSLSGGTNYGYTF
TRBJ2-7	NA	TRBV5-1	NA	TGCACCAGCAGCTTGGGGACAGGGACAAAGGCTAGCGGGAGAGGGCTCCTAAACGAGCAGTACTTC	CTSSLGTGTKASGRGLLNEQYF
TRBJ1-5	NA	TRBV28	NA	TGTGCCAGCACCCGGAGGGCCAGGGAGTGGCAGCCCCAGCATTTT	CASTRRAREWQPQHF